This T cell receptor (beta chain) was captured by sequencing in a study of T cell responses to AZD1222 COVID-19 vaccine. The study's findings and limits: There were mostly white British donors and more females than males, and clonal diversity was possibly underestimated. Researchers took repertoire samples only after the peak T cell response had come. The CD4 TCRs associated with vaccination extended across spike and predominated at 160-218 and 743-854.

Germline-derived CDR1 and CDR2 are SGHRS and YFSETQ. This CDR3 has 13 amino acids. Deletions cut 1 base from V and 4 bases from J, with 9 bases between. Points on this clone: The antigen is not known.

The data were produced by immunoSEQ multiplex PCR, yet TCRdb's version contains in-frame clones alone and is incomplete. This sample has under 150,000 clones, with approximately 88% found just once. The chain combines TRBV5-1 with TRBJ2-7; D is perhaps TRBD1 or TRBD2 (6 bases each). The sequence came from an adult who received the AZD1222 COVID-19 vaccine. Source: peripheral blood, taken 28 days after the second AZD1222 dose. The CDR3 loop reads CASSLTGRYEQYF. DNA for the CDR3: TGCGCCAGCAGCTTGACAGGGAGGTACGAGCAGTACTTC.